The 13 T cell receptor beta chains below all came from one sample that was sequenced in a study of blood T cell repertoires in COVID-19. Profiled with immunoSEQ multiplex PCR; TCRdb holds only in-frame clones, not every one. The sample contains around 300,000 clones, around 86% of which appear only once. The sequenced material came from peripheral blood. These receptors all come from a woman in her twenties or thirties with active or convalescent COVID-19.

This chain links TRBV3-1 (or the pseudogene TRBV3-2) with TRBJ1-5, with 7 bases lining up with TRBD1. This CDR3 region has 15 residues. V dropped 4 bases and J dropped 3; count of bases not matched to a gene: 6. Per the germline V gene, CDR1 is LGHDT and CDR2 is YNNKEL (reference sequence). The CDR3: CASSPRGQLNQPQHF. CDR3 bases: TGTGCCAGCAGCCCTCGGGGACAGCTCAATCAGCCCCAGCATTTT.

This clone was observed a single time. V and J are TRBV28 and TRBJ1-4; tentative D call: TRBD1 (5 bases). This CDR3 contains 16 residues. The ends were cut back, 2 bases at V and 0 bases at J, with 10 bases in the middle. Germline loops: CDR1 MDHEN, CDR2 SYDVKM. The CDR3 protein is CASSLGAVATNEKLFF. The CDR3 nucleotides read TGTGCCAGCAGTTTAGGGGCAGTTGCAACTAATGAAAAACTGTTTTTT.

This sequence joins TRBV7-9 and TRBJ2-3; D not certain. CDR1 is SEHNR, CDR2 FQNEAQ, per germline (reference sequence). Trimming took off 4 bases at V and 2 bases at J, with 7 bases between the two ends. The CDR3 extends over 13 amino acids. The CDR3 nucleotides are TGTGCCAGCAGCTCTATATTCACAGATACGCAGTATTTT. It translates to CASSSIFTDTQYF.

This sequence joins TRBV10-2 and TRBJ1-5; tentative D call: TRBD1 (5 bases). Trimming pared 2 bases from V and 1 base from J, leaving 6 bases between. CDR3 length: 14 residues. The germline gives CDR1 WSHSY, CDR2 SAAADI. CDR3 nucleotide sequence: TGCGCCAGCAGTGAGGCAGGGAGCAATCAGCCCCAGCATTTT. Its protein is CASSEAGSNQPQHF.

The chain joins TRBV29-1 to TRBJ2-3, with D possibly matching TRBD2 (6 bases). This CDR3 is 15 amino acids long. Germline V gives CDR1 SQVTM, CDR2 ANQGSEA. V was shortened by 2 bases and J by 5 bases, with 17 bases between the two germline ends. CDR3 in amino acids: CSVETLRQGGDTQYF. The CDR3 nucleotides read TGCAGCGTTGAAACCCTCCGGCAGGGAGGAGATACGCAGTATTTT.

The CDR3 nucleotides read TGTGCCAGCAGTACAATACAGGGGTCGGGCTATGGCTACACCTTC. Its protein product is CASSTIQGSGYGYTF. The V gene is TRBV6-5, the J gene TRBJ1-2, with 7 bases lining up with TRBD1. The V gene's germline CDR1 is MNHEY and CDR2 SVGAGI. CDR3 length equals 15 residues. Trimming took 5 bases from V and 4 from J; bases not matched to a gene: 10.

The CDR3 spells CATSAGHSGNTIYF. The CDR3 nucleotides are TGTGCCACCAGCGCGGGGCACTCTGGAAACACCATATATTTT. The chain links TRBV24-1 to TRBJ1-3, with a weak D call TRBD1 (5 bases). V lost 7 bases to trimming and J lost 0 bases, with 9 bases between them. Germline-derived CDR1 and CDR2 are KGHDR and SFDVKD. The CDR3 length is 14 residues.

The chain uses TRBV5-5 and TRBJ1-2, with 7 bases that match TRBD1. The CDR3 length is 14 residues. Trimming at V came to 4 bases and at J to 4 bases, leaving 7 bases not matched to a gene. CDR1 and CDR2 from the germline V gene are SGHKS and YYEKEE (reference sequence). The CDR3 DNA reads TGTGCCAGCAGCGGGTCAGGGGGAGCCTATGGCTACACCTTC. Its translation: CASSGSGGAYGYTF.

The CDR3 is CASSFAGGETQYF. The CDR3, as DNA: TGTGCCAGCAGTTTCGCAGGGGGGGAGACCCAGTACTTC. The chain combines TRBV27 with TRBJ2-5; TRBD1 is a possible D gene (7 bases). Germline V CDR1 and CDR2: MNHEY, SMNVEV (reference sequence). Trimming removed 3 bases from V and 5 bases from J, with 10 bases in between. The CDR3 extends over 13 amino acids.

The chain is built from TRBV30 and TRBJ1-2; no clear D. CDR3 length: 15 residues. Germline loops: CDR1 GTSNPN, CDR2 SVGIG (reference sequence). Trimming cost V 2 bases and J 4 bases, with 17 bases left between them. The CDR3 loop is CAWSPPAKERYGYTF. For the CDR3, the DNA is TGTGCCTGGAGTCCCCCGGCGAAGGAGCGCTATGGCTACACCTTC.

The rearrangement joins TRBV4-1 to TRBJ2-7, with 10 bases fitting TRBD1. The CDR3 loop spans 14 amino acids. Germline V gene lookup returns CDR1 MGHRA and CDR2 YSYEKL. Trimming cost V 4 bases and J 3 bases; bases outside gene matches: 3. This chain's CDR3 is CASSRGQGGYEQYF. CDR3 bases: TGCGCCAGCAGCCGCGGACAGGGGGGCTACGAGCAGTACTTC.

V is TRBV5-6 and J is TRBJ1-1; no reliable D call. This CDR3 region has 14 residues. The ends were cut back, 0 bases at V and 2 bases at J, with 8 bases in the middle. CDR1 and CDR2 from the germline V gene are SGHDT and YYEEEE. This CDR3 is CASSLVSGNTEAFF. The CDR3 region has the DNA TGTGCCAGCAGCTTGGTTTCCGGTAACACTGAAGCTTTCTTT.

V and J are TRBV12-3 or TRBV12-4 and TRBJ1-2, with a weak D call TRBD1 (5 bases). V lost 6 bases, J lost 0 bases, and 8 bases lay in between. CDR3 length: 13 amino acids. CDR3 DNA: TGTGCCAGCAGGGCGACAGCTAACTATGGCTACACCTTC. This sequence encodes CASRATANYGYTF.